These 30 T cell receptor beta chains share one sample of origin, sequenced in a study of cytomegalovirus exposure and HLA in healthy donors. Method: immunoSEQ multiplex PCR; TCRdb's copy keeps in-frame clones and lacks some. The table shows about 260,000 clones, with roughly 87% occurring only once. The sequenced sample consisted of PBMCs. These receptors were obtained from a young woman in good health and CMV-seronegative.

The V gene is TRBV4-3, the J gene TRBJ2-7, with 10 bases lining up with TRBD2. The CDR3 is made up of 15 amino acids. CDR1 and CDR2 from the germline V gene are LGHNA and YSLEER. V lost 0 bases to trimming and J lost 2 bases; unmatched junction nucleotides: 1. CDR3: CASSQDTSGAYEQYF. The CDR3 coding sequence is TGCGCCAGCAGCCAAGATACTAGCGGGGCCTACGAGCAGTACTTC.

The rearrangement joins TRBV27 to TRBJ2-1; D uncertain. Between the trimmed V and J ends, which lost 3 bases and 9 bases, there was a span of 12 bases. The CDR3 loop spans 13 amino acids. The germline gives CDR1 MNHEY, CDR2 SMNVEV (reference sequence). The CDR3 bases are TGTGCCAGCAGTTTGAACCAAGGGCTTGAGCAGTTCTTC. Amino acids: CASSLNQGLEQFF.

The chain is built from TRBV2 and TRBJ2-1, with 7 positions matching TRBD2. From germline, CDR1 is SNHLY and CDR2 FYNNEI. The J segment lost 2 bases and the V segment lost 6 bases, leaving 10 bases of the junction unmatched. CDR3 size: 16 residues. The CDR3 loop is CASSAAASGTYNEQFF. CDR3 sequence (DNA): TGTGCCAGCAGCGCGGCGGCTAGCGGAACCTACAATGAGCAGTTCTTC.

This clone was counted a few times. V usage is TRBV27 and J usage is TRBJ1-5; D gene unclear. Trimming took off 6 bases at V and 2 bases at J, with 5 bases between the two ends. Germline loops: CDR1 MNHEY, CDR2 SMNVEV (reference sequence). This CDR3 region has 12 residues. The CDR3 bases are TGTGCCAGCAGGTTGGGCAATCAGCCCCAGCATTTT. Encoded protein: CASRLGNQPQHF.

The chain links TRBV27 to TRBJ2-1, with TRBD2 as a possible D gene (6 bases). The germline V gene encodes CDR1 MNHEY and CDR2 SMNVEV (reference sequence). The CDR3 is 16 amino acids. Trimming left V 10 bases short and J 7 bases short, with 26 bases between. The CDR3 region has the DNA TGTGCCACCTCCGGAGGCGGTGGGGGGTGGGGAAATGAGCAGTTCTTC. Amino acid sequence: CATSGGGGGWGNEQFF.

The rearrangement uses TRBV4-1 and TRBJ2-7; D might be TRBD2 (5 bases). Germline loops: CDR1 MGHRA, CDR2 YSYEKL. The CDR3 covers 14 residues. V was trimmed by 0 bases and J by 7 bases, leaving 13 bases between them. The chain's CDR3 is CASSQEYRSGEQYF. CDR3 nucleotides: TGCGCCAGCAGCCAAGAGTATCGATCGGGGGAGCAGTACTTC.

The rearrangement joins TRBV6-1 to TRBJ2-4; possibly TRBD1 for D (6 bases). Germline lookup yields CDR1 MNHNS and CDR2 SASEGT. V was trimmed by 2 bases and J by 7 bases, leaving 24 bases between them. This CDR3 spans 18 amino acids. The CDR3 sequence is CASSEPVQGSVSGNIQYF. CDR3 bases: TGTGCCAGCAGTGAACCCGTACAGGGAAGCGTGTCAGGCAACATTCAGTACTTC.

The rearrangement joins TRBV28 to TRBJ2-7, with 11 bases identical to TRBD2. Per the germline V gene, CDR1 is MDHEN and CDR2 is SYDVKM. The CDR3 totals 15 residues. V was pared by 5 bases and J by 2 bases, with 5 bases of the junction left unmatched. The CDR3 coding sequence is TGTGCCAGCAGTGTTCCGGGACTAGCGGCCTACGAGCAGTACTTC. It encodes CASSVPGLAAYEQYF.

V and J are TRBV27 and TRBJ1-4; D unresolved. Trimming took 2 bases from V and 3 from J, leaving 10 bases between them. The CDR3 sequence is 15 residues long. Germline CDR1 reads MNHEY; CDR2 reads SMNVEV (reference sequence). CDR3 in amino acids: CASSLLAGSNEKLFF. DNA of the CDR3: TGTGCCAGCAGTTTACTGGCGGGTTCTAATGAAAAACTGTTTTTT.

This rearrangement joins TRBV6-1 to TRBJ2-7, with 9 bases identical to TRBD1. V lost 8 bases, J lost 5 bases, and 10 bases stayed unmatched. Germline V gene data show CDR1 as MNHNS and CDR2 as SASEGT. The CDR3 covers 14 residues. DNA of the CDR3: TGTGCCAGCTCCAGCGACAGGGGGGTCCACGAGCAGTACTTC. Its protein product is CASSSDRGVHEQYF.

The chain couples TRBV29-1 to TRBJ2-1, with a possible D match to TRBD2 (6 bases). The V end lost 4 bases, the J end lost 0 bases, and 13 bases lay between the germline ends. The germline gives CDR1 SQVTM, CDR2 ANQGSEA. This CDR3 is built from 15 residues. The CDR3 loop is CSVVLAPSSYNEQFF. In nucleotides, the CDR3 is TGCAGCGTTGTACTAGCACCGAGCTCCTACAATGAGCAGTTCTTC.

This rearrangement joins TRBV9 to TRBJ2-2; 7 bases match TRBD1. V was pared by 1 base and J by 7 bases, with 4 bases of the junction left unmatched. Germline loops: CDR1 SGDLS, CDR2 YYNGEE. The CDR3 extends over 14 amino acids. The CDR3 here is CASSVHRGGGELFF. The CDR3 coding sequence is TGTGCCAGCAGCGTACACAGGGGTGGCGGGGAGCTGTTTTTT.

This chain connects TRBV9 to TRBJ2-1, with 14 bases that match TRBD2. The V gene's germline CDR1 is SGDLS and CDR2 YYNGEE. This CDR3 has 15 residues. The J segment lost 8 bases and the V segment lost 3 bases, leaving 4 bases of the junction unmatched. CDR3 residues: CASSGLAGGPYEQFF. In DNA form, the CDR3 reads TGTGCCAGCAGCGGACTAGCGGGAGGGCCGTATGAGCAGTTCTTC.

The J gene is TRBJ2-7, the V gene TRBV6-5, with D perhaps TRBD2 (5 bases). V was trimmed by 6 bases and J by 1 base, leaving 10 bases between them. Germline V gene lookup returns CDR1 MNHEY and CDR2 SVGAGI. The CDR3 spans 13 residues. The CDR3 nucleotides are TGTGCCAGCAGCCGGGGAAGATCCTACGAGCAGTACTTC. Translation: CASSRGRSYEQYF.

The V and J genes are TRBV29-1 and TRBJ2-2; TRBD1 matches 9 bases. V shed 6 bases and J 1 base; nucleotides not matched to a gene: 3. CDR1 and CDR2 (germline): SQVTM, ANQGSEA. The CDR3 sequence is 14 residues long. CDR3 loop: CSVLGQGNTGELFF. The CDR3 DNA sequence: TGCAGCGTCTTGGGACAGGGGAACACCGGGGAGCTGTTTTTT.

The rearrangement joins TRBV6-5 to TRBJ1-5; no firm D call. In germline, CDR1 is MNHEY, CDR2 SVGAGI. The CDR3 extends over 13 amino acids. V was clipped by 2 bases and J by 7 bases, with 9 bases between them. The CDR3 nucleotides read TGTGCCAGCAGTTACGCGCAAGGACAGCCCCAGCATTTT. Translation gives CASSYAQGQPQHF.

The chain joins TRBV21-1 to TRBJ2-7; the table's D call, TRBD2, has no DNA check behind it. TRBV21-1 corresponds to a pseudogene. The CDR3 covers 16 residues. The chain's CDR3 is CASSKSSGLLSYEQYF. The CDR3 DNA reads TGTGCCAGCAGCAAATCCTCGGGACTATTATCCTACGAGCAGTACTTC.

CDR3 nucleotide sequence: TGTGCCAGCCGGACGGGGACCTCCTACGAGCAGTACTTC. This gives the protein CASRTGTSYEQYF. V usage is TRBV11-1 and J usage is TRBJ2-7; D could derive from TRBD1 or TRBD2 (5 bases each). V was pared by 8 bases and J by 0 bases, with 11 bases between. Germline V lookup: CDR1 SGHAT, CDR2 FQDESV (reference sequence). CDR3 size: 13 residues. Looking up the rest from reference TRBV11-1 and TRBJ2-7 gives the full variable domain: EAEVAQSPRYKITEKSQAVAFWCDPISGHATLYWYRQILGQGPELLVQFQDESVVDDSQLPKDRFSAERLKGVDSTLKIQPAELGDSAMYLCASRTGTSYEQYFGPGTRLTVT.

V usage is TRBV29-1 and J usage is TRBJ2-7, with 10 positions matching TRBD1. The V gene end was trimmed by 7 bases and the J gene end by 3 bases; junction bases not matched to a gene: 6. Per germline, CDR1 SQVTM and CDR2 ANQGSEA. The CDR3 totals 13 residues. CDR3 coding DNA: TGCAGCGCTGCCGGACAGGGGGACTACGAGCAGTACTTC. Protein: CSAAGQGDYEQYF.

The V and J genes are TRBV19 and TRBJ2-7; 9 nucleotides agree with TRBD2. Trimming at V came to 3 bases and at J to 6 bases, leaving 6 bases not matched to a gene. The germline V gene encodes CDR1 LNHDA and CDR2 SQIVND (reference sequence). The CDR3 is 14 amino acids. The CDR3 region is CASSMVSGSSEQYF. The DNA for the CDR3 is TGTGCCAGTAGTATGGTTAGCGGGAGCTCCGAGCAGTACTTC. Full variable domain (remainder filled in from reference TRBV19 and TRBJ2-7): DGGITQSPKYLFRKEGQNVTLSCEQNLNHDAMYWYRQDPGQGLRLIYYSQIVNDFQKGDIAEGYSVSREKKESFPLTVTSAQKNPTAFYLCASSMVSGSSEQYFGPGTRLTVT.

V usage is TRBV9 and J usage is TRBJ1-2; D not certain. Trimming stripped 0 bases from V and 2 bases from J, with 8 bases between. Germline loops: CDR1 SGDLS, CDR2 YYNGEE. CDR3 length: 14 residues. CDR3 bases: TGTGCCAGCAGCGTAGATTCAGGCAACTATGGCTACACCTTC. Translated, it gives CASSVDSGNYGYTF.

This clone was seen just once. The CDR3 here is CASSQSPGGEPYEQYF. CDR3 DNA: TGCGCCAGCAGCCAATCCCCGGGTGGAGAACCCTACGAGCAGTACTTC. The chain is built from TRBV4-3 and TRBJ2-7; no definite D call. Between the trimmed V and J ends, which lost 2 bases and 2 bases, there was a span of 16 bases. The length of the CDR3 is 16 residues. Germline-derived CDR1 and CDR2 are LGHNA and YSLEER.

The chain links TRBV6-6 to TRBJ1-2; D is ambiguous. There are 15 residues in the CDR3. Between the trimmed V and J ends, which lost 2 bases and 3 bases, there was a span of 13 bases. From germline, CDR1 is MNHNY and CDR2 SVGAGI (reference sequence). The CDR3 region is CASSYVAGIDYGYTF. CDR3 coding DNA: TGTGCCAGCAGTTACGTCGCCGGGATAGACTATGGCTACACCTTC.

The chain couples TRBV28 to TRBJ2-6, with D hard to call. There are 15 residues in the CDR3. Trimming stripped 5 bases from V and 0 bases from J, with 8 bases between. Germline-derived CDR1 and CDR2 are MDHEN and SYDVKM. The CDR3 loop reads CASSPDPSGANVLTF. The CDR3 DNA reads as TGTGCCAGCAGTCCCGACCCCTCTGGGGCCAACGTCCTGACTTTC.

The chain links TRBV19 to TRBJ2-2; the match to TRBD2 covers 8 bases. Trimming at V came to 2 bases and at J to 7 bases, leaving 6 bases not matched to a gene. The CDR3 runs 15 residues. From germline, CDR1 is LNHDA and CDR2 SQIVND (reference sequence). The CDR3 bases are TGTGCCAGTAGTATACCCGGGAGGGCCTTCGGGGAGCTGTTTTTT. As protein: CASSIPGRAFGELFF.

The CDR3 DNA sequence: TGTGCCAGCTCACCTCAAGCGGAAGAGCTAGCCTACGAGCAGTACTTC. Amino acid sequence: CASSPQAEELAYEQYF. The J gene is TRBJ2-7, the V gene TRBV18; D perhaps matches TRBD2 (5 bases). This CDR3 has 16 amino acids. The germline gives CDR1 KGHSH, CDR2 LQKENI. V was shortened by 3 bases and J by 2 bases, with 17 bases between the two germline ends.

The chain couples TRBV7-8 to TRBJ2-7; tentatively, D is TRBD2 (6 bases). Deletions cut 1 base from V and 2 bases from J, with 21 bases between. The CDR3 spans 18 residues. The germline V gene has CDR1 SGHVS and CDR2 FQNEAQ. The CDR3, as DNA: TGTGCCAGCAGCTTAGAGACACTAGCCGGGAATTCGGCCTACGAGCAGTACTTC. Encoded protein: CASSLETLAGNSAYEQYF.

DNA for the CDR3: TGTGCCAGCTCACCACTCAGGGAGACAGAGACCCAGTACTTC. This translates into CASSPLRETETQYF. The chain carries TRBV18 and TRBJ2-5; D is possibly TRBD1 or TRBD2 (5 bases each). Per the germline V gene, CDR1 is KGHSH and CDR2 is LQKENI. Deletions cut 1 base from V and 4 bases from J, with 10 bases between. The CDR3 totals 14 residues.

The V call is TRBV28, the J call TRBJ2-1; D is perhaps TRBD1 or TRBD2 (5 bases each). V lost 5 bases to trimming and J lost 6 bases, with 17 bases between them. The CDR3 consists of 15 residues. CDR1 is MDHEN and CDR2 is SYDVKM in the germline V gene. This CDR3 is CASSQSGTAGNEQFF. The CDR3 nucleotides are TGTGCCAGCAGTCAATCCGGGACGGCTGGCAATGAGCAGTTCTTC.

The chain joins TRBV19 to TRBJ2-1; 9 positions match TRBD2. V lost 2 bases to trimming and J lost 9 bases; unmatched junction nucleotides: 8. CDR1 is LNHDA, CDR2 SQIVND, per germline (reference sequence). The CDR3 has 15 amino acids. CDR3 sequence reads: CASSIPRTSVTEQFF. The DNA for the CDR3 is TGTGCCAGTAGTATACCAAGGACTAGCGTGACTGAGCAGTTCTTC.